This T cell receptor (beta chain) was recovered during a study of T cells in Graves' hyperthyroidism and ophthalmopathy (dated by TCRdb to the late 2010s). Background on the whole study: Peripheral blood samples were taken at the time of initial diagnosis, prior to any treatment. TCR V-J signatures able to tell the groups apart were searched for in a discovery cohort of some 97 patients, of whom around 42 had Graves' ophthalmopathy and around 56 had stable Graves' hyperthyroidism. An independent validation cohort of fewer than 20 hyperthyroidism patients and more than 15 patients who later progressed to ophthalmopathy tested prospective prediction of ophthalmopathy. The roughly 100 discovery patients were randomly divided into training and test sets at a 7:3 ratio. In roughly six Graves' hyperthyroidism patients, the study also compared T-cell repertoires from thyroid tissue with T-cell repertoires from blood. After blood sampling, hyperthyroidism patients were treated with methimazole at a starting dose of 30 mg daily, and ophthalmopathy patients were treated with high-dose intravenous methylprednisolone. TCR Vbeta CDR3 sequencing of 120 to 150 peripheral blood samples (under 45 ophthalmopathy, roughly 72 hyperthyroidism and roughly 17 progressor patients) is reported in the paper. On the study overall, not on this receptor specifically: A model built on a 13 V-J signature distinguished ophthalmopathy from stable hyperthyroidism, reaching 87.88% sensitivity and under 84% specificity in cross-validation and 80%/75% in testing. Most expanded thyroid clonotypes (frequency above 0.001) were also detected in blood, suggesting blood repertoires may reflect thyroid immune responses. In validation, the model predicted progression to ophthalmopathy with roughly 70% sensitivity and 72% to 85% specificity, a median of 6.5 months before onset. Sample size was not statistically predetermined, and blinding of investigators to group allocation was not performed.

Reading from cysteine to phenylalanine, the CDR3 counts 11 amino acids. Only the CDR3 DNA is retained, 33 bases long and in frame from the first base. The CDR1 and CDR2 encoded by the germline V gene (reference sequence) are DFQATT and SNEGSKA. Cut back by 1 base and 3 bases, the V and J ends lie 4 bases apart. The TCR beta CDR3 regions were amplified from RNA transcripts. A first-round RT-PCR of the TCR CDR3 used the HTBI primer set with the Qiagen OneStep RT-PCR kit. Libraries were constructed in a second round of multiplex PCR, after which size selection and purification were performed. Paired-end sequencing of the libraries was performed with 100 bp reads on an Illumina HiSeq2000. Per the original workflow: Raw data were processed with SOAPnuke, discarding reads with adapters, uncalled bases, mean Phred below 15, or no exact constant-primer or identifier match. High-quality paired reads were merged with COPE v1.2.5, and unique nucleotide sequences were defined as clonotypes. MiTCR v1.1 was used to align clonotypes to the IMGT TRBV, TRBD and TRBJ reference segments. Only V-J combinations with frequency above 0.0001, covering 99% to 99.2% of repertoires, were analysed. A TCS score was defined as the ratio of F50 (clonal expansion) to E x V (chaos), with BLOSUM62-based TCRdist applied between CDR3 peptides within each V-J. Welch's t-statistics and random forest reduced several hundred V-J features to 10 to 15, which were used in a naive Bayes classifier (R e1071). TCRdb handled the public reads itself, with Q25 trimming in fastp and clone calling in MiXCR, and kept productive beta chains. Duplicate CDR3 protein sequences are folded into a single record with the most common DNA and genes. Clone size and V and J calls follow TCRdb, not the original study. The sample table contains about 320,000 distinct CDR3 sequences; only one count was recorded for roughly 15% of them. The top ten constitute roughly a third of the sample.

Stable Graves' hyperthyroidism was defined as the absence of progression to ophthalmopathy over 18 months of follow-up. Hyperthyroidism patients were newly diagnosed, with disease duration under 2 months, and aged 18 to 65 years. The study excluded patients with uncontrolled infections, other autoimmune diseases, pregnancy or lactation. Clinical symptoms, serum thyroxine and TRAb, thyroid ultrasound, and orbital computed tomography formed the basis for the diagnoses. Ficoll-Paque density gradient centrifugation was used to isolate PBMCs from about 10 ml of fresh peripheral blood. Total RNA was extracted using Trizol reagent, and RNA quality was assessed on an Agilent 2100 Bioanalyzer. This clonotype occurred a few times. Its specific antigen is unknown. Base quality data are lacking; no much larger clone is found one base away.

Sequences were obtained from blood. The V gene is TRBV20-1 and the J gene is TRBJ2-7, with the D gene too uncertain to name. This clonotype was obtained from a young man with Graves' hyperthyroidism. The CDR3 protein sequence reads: CSARVDYEQYF. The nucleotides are TGCAGTGCTAGAGTAGACTACGAGCAGTACTTC.